These T cell receptor beta chains were read from a single sample in a study of T cells in Graves' hyperthyroidism and ophthalmopathy. TCRdb re-called the multiplex PCR reads with MiXCR, one entry per CDR3 protein. The table includes a few hundred thousand distinct CDR3 sequences, about a sixth detected once. The specimen was blood. All receptors come from a woman aged 40 to 55 with Graves' ophthalmopathy. Each CDR3 is given with its conserved first and last residue. The D gene is left open where the match is weak. Clone sizes are given selectively: once, few, many, or a class where the clone is expanded.

d_gene	j_gene	abundance	v_gene	CDR3aa	CDR3nt
TRBD2	TRBJ2-2	many	TRBV6-6	CASSYGSGVPGELFF	TGTGCCAGCAGTTACGGTAGCGGGGTTCCCGGGGAGCTGTTTTTT
TRBD2	TRBJ2-7	-	TRBV5-1	CASSWTSGSPSYEQYF	TGCGCCAGCAGCTGGACTAGCGGGAGCCCTTCCTACGAGCAGTACTTC
TRBD2	TRBJ2-5	-	TRBV20-1	CSAPEGGRETQYF	TGCAGTGCCCCAGAGGGAGGGAGGGAGACCCAGTACTTC
-	TRBJ2-7	-	TRBV3-1	CASSQGHTGIPSYEQYF	TGTGCCAGCAGCCAAGGACATACAGGGATCCCTTCCTACGAGCAGTACTTC
TRBD1	TRBJ2-7	many	TRBV7-9	CASSLVGQGADYEQYF	TGTGCCAGCAGCTTAGTCGGACAGGGGGCCGACTACGAGCAGTACTTC
-	TRBJ1-1	many	TRBV6-1	CASRTGPRGTEAFF	TGTGCCAGCAGAACAGGGCCCCGGGGGACTGAAGCTTTCTTT
TRBD1	TRBJ1-6	many	TRBV11-1	CASSVSQGARSPLHF	TGTGCCAGCAGCGTGTCTCAGGGGGCGCGTTCACCCCTCCACTTT
-	TRBJ2-5	few	TRBV20-1	CSARDWGTYGETQYF	TGCAGTGCTAGAGATTGGGGGACTTACGGGGAGACCCAGTACTTC
TRBD2	TRBJ2-3	many	TRBV28	CASSSGKGLAGGTGTDTQYF	TGTGCCAGCAGTTCAGGAAAGGGACTAGCGGGCGGGACAGGCACAGATACGCAGTATTTT
TRBD1	TRBJ1-1	few	TRBV6-1	CASGEGAHTEAFF	TGTGCCAGCGGGGAGGGGGCTCACACTGAAGCTTTCTTT
TRBD1	TRBJ2-1	many	TRBV3-1	CASSYRGSDNEQFF	TGTGCCAGCAGCTACAGGGGGTCGGACAATGAGCAGTTCTTC
-	TRBJ1-1	many	TRBV13	CASSSRTVNTEAFF	TGTGCCAGCAGCTCCCGGACCGTGAACACTGAAGCTTTCTTT
-	TRBJ1-1	many	TRBV27	CASSSPRVSKAFF	TGTGCCAGCAGTTCTCCCAGGGTTTCTAAAGCTTTCTTT
-	TRBJ2-7	many	TRBV7-2	CASSLGGRAEQYF	TGTGCCAGCAGCTTAGGAGGTCGGGCAGAGCAGTACTTC
TRBD2	TRBJ2-4	many	TRBV27	CASLNGTSGLAKNIQYF	TGTGCCAGCTTGAACGGGACTAGCGGGTTGGCCAAAAACATTCAGTACTTC
TRBD1	TRBJ2-5	once	TRBV20-1	CSASDPGQGNTGETQYF	TGCAGTGCTAGCGATCCGGGACAGGGCAACACCGGGGAGACCCAGTACTTC
-	TRBJ2-7	many	TRBV3-1	CASSQEVTFGSSYEQYF	TGTGCCAGCAGCCAAGAAGTTACATTCGGCTCATCCTACGAGCAGTACTTC
-	TRBJ2-1	many	TRBV6-1	CASSPREYSGTSYNEQFF	TGTGCCAGCAGTCCAAGGGAATATAGCGGAACTTCCTACAATGAGCAGTTCTTC
-	TRBJ1-1	-	TRBV3-1	CASSPLQGARNTEAFF	TGTGCCAGCAGCCCCCTCCAAGGGGCCCGGAACACTGAAGCTTTCTTT
-	TRBJ2-3	-	TRBV29-1	CSVEEPVRGDTQYF	TGCAGCGTTGAAGAACCGGTTAGGGGTGATACGCAGTATTTT
TRBD2	TRBJ2-2	-	TRBV7-8	CASSFPSGPLTGELFF	TGTGCCAGCAGCTTCCCTAGCGGCCCACTAACCGGGGAGCTGTTTTTT
-	TRBJ2-2	-	TRBV19	CASSRTAPGQPMGELFF	TGTGCCAGTAGTCGAACTGCCCCGGGACAACCGATGGGGGAGCTGTTTTTT
TRBD1	TRBJ2-7	-	TRBV28	CASSRRDRGVDEQYF	TGTGCCAGCAGCCGGCGGGACAGGGGGGTGGACGAGCAGTACTTC
-	TRBJ1-1	many	TRBV2	CASSGETGPTEAFF	TGTGCCAGCAGCGGCGAGACAGGTCCCACTGAAGCTTTCTTT
TRBD1	TRBJ1-5	many	TRBV28	CASSFMAGGRNQPQHF	TGTGCCAGCAGTTTTATGGCAGGGGGACGGAATCAGCCCCAGCATTTT
-	TRBJ1-1	many	TRBV3-1	CASSQVKAEAFF	TGTGCCAGCAGCCAAGTGAAGGCCGAAGCTTTCTTT
TRBD2	TRBJ2-7	many	TRBV27	CASSLSGLKAYEQYF	TGTGCCAGCAGTTTATCGGGACTAAAAGCCTACGAGCAGTACTTC
-	TRBJ2-7	-	TRBV20-1	CSARGTGTSGEQYF	TGCAGTGCTAGAGGCACAGGTACTTCTGGCGAGCAGTACTTC
-	TRBJ2-1	few	TRBV5-4	CASSPGLTTYNEQFF	TGTGCCAGCAGCCCTGGGCTTACGACTTACAATGAGCAGTTCTTC
-	TRBJ1-3	few	TRBV7-9	CASSLAFGNTIYF	TGTGCCAGCAGCTTGGCTTTTGGAAACACCATATATTTT
-	TRBJ2-3	many	TRBV3-1	CASSQDEGETSTDTQYF	TGTGCCAGCAGCCAAGACGAGGGCGAAACTAGCACAGATACGCAGTATTTT
TRBD1	TRBJ1-1	-	TRBV6-1	CASSPNDRGPYTEAFF	TGTGCCAGCAGCCCCAACGACAGGGGGCCATACACTGAAGCTTTCTTT
TRBD2	TRBJ2-7	-	TRBV20-1	CSAFPGGPSYEQYF	TGCAGTGCTTTTCCGGGAGGCCCCTCCTACGAGCAGTACTTC
-	TRBJ2-5	few	TRBV20-1	CSARQPTGQETQYF	TGCAGTGCTAGGCAACCCACTGGTCAAGAGACCCAGTACTTC
TRBD1	TRBJ1-1	-	TRBV28	CASSPRQGEGTEAFF	TGTGCCAGCAGCCCCCGACAGGGGGAGGGCACTGAAGCTTTCTTT
-	TRBJ1-5	few	TRBV5-1	CASSYNLQPQHF	TGCGCCAGCAGTTATAATCTTCAGCCCCAGCATTTT
TRBD2	TRBJ2-1	many	TRBV27	CASSLSGGLAGGSSYNEQFF	TGTGCCAGCAGTTTATCGGGGGGACTAGCGGGGGGTAGCTCCTACAATGAGCAGTTCTTC
-	TRBJ2-1	many	TRBV28	CASPPPPSGGPIDEQFF	TGTGCCAGCCCCCCACCCCCCTCAGGCGGACCCATCGATGAGCAGTTCTTC
TRBD1	TRBJ2-1	-	TRBV6-2/TRBV6-3	CASSLQGARGNEQFF	TGTGCCAGCAGTTTACAGGGGGCGAGGGGTAATGAGCAGTTCTTC
-	TRBJ2-5	many	TRBV7-2	CASSSRREVTQYF	TGTGCCAGCAGCTCCCGCCGCGAGGTGACCCAGTACTTC
-	TRBJ2-1	many	TRBV11-2	CASSGRGGLITHNEQFF	TGTGCCAGCAGCGGAAGGGGGGGACTCATCACTCACAATGAGCAGTTCTTC